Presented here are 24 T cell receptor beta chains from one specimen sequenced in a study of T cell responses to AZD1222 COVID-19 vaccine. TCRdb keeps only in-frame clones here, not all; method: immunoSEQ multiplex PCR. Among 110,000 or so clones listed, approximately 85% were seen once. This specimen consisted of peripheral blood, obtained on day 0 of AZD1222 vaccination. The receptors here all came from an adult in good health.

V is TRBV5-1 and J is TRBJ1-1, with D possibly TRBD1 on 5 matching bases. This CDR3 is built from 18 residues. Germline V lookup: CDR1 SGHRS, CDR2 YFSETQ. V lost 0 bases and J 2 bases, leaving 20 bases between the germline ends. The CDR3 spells CASSLVAVRSGGNTEAFF. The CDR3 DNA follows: TGCGCCAGCAGCTTGGTTGCGGTTCGGTCGGGGGGTAACACTGAAGCTTTCTTT. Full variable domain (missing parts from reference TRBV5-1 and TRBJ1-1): KAGVTQTPRYLIKTRGQQVTLSCSPISGHRSVSWYQQTPGQGLQFLFEYFSETQRNKGNFPGRFSGRQFSNSRSEMNVSTLELGDSALYLCASSLVAVRSGGNTEAFFGQGTRLTVV.

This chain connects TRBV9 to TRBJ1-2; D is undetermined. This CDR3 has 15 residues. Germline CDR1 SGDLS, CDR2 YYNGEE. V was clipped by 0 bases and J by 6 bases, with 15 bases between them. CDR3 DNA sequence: TGTGCCAGCAGCGTAGACCCCACAGTCACCCATGGCTACACCTTC. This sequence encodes CASSVDPTVTHGYTF.

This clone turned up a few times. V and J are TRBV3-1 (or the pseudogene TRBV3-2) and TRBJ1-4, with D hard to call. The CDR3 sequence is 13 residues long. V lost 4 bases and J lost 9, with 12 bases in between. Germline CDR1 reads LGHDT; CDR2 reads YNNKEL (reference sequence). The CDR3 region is CASSPEPRQKLFF. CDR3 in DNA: TGTGCCAGCAGCCCTGAGCCCCGGCAAAAACTGTTTTTT.

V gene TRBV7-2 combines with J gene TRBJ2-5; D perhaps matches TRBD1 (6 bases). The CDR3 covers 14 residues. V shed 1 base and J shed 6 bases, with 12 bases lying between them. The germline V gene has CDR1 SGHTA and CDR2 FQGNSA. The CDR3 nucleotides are TGTGCCAGCAGCTTAGATGGGGGACAAAAGACCCAGTACTTC. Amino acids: CASSLDGGQKTQYF.

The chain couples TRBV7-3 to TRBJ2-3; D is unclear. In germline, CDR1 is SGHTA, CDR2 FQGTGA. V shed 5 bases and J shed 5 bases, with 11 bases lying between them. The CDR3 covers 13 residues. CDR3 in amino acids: CASSTDLGDTQYF. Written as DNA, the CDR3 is TGTGCCAGCAGCACGGACCTAGGAGATACGCAGTATTTT.

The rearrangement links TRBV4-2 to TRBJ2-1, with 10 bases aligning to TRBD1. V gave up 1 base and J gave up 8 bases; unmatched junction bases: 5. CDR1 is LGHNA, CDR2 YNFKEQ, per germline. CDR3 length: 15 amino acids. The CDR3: CASSQVGQGGDEQFF. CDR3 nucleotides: TGTGCCAGCAGCCAAGTAGGACAGGGGGGCGATGAGCAGTTCTTC.

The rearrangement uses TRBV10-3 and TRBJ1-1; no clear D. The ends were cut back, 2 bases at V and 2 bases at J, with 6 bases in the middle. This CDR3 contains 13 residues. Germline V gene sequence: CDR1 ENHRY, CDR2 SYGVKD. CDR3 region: CAISEVSNTEAFF. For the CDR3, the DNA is TGTGCCATCAGTGAGGTCAGCAACACTGAAGCTTTCTTT.

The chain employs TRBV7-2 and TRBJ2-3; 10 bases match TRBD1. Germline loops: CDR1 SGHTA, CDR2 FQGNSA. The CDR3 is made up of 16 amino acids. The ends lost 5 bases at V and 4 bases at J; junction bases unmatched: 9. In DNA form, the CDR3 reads TGTGCCAGCAGCCCGCCGGGACAGGGGATTCCAGATACGCAGTATTTT. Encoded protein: CASSPPGQGIPDTQYF.

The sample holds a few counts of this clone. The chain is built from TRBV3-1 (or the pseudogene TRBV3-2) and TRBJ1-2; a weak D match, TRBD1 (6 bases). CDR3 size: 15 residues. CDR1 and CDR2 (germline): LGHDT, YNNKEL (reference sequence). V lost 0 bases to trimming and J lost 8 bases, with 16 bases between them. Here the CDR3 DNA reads TGTGCCAGCAGCCAAGAGAGTGGCGCAGGGGAGGGCTACACCTTC. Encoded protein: CASSQESGAGEGYTF.

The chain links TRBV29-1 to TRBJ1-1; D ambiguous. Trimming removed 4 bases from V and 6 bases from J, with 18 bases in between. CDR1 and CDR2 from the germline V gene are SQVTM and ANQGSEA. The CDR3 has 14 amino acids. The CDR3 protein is CSVGEGRGSSEAFF. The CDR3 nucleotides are TGCAGCGTTGGGGAGGGCCGTGGAAGTTCTGAAGCTTTCTTT.

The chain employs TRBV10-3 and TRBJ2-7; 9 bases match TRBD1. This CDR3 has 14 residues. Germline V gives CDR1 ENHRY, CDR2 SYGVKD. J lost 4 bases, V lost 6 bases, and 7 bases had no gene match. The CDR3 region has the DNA TGTGCCATCAGCCGGGGACAGGGAGAATACGAGCAGTACTTC. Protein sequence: CAISRGQGEYEQYF.

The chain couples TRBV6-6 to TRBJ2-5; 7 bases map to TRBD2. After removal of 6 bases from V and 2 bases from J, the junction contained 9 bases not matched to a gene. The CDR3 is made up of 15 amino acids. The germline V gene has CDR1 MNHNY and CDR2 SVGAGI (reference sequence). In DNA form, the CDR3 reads TGTGCCAGCAGCCAAGGGGAGGGCACACAAGAGACCCAGTACTTC. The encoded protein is CASSQGEGTQETQYF.

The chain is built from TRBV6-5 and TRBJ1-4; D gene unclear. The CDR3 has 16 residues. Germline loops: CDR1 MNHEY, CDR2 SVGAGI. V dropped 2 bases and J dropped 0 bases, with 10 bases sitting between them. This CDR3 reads CASSYLKDATNEKLFF. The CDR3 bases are TGTGCCAGCAGTTACCTCAAAGATGCAACTAATGAAAAACTGTTTTTT.

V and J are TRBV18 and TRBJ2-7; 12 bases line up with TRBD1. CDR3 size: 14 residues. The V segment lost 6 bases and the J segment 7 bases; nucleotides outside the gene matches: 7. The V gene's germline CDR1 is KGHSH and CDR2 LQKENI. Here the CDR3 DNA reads TGTGCCAGCTCTCCGGGACAGGGGGCGGAGGAGCAGTACTTC. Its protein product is CASSPGQGAEEQYF. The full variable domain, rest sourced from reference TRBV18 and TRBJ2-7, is NAGVMQNPRHLVRRRGQEARLRCSPMKGHSHVYWYRQLPEEGLKFMVYLQKENIIDESGMPKERFSAEFPKEGPSILRIQQVVRGDSAAYFCASSPGQGAEEQYFGPGTRLTVT.

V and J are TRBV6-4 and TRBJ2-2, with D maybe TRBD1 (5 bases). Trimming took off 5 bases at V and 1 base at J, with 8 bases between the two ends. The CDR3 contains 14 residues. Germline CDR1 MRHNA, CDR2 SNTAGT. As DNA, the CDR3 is TGTGCCAGCAGTCAACAGGAGAACACCGGGGAGCTGTTTTTT. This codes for CASSQQENTGELFF.

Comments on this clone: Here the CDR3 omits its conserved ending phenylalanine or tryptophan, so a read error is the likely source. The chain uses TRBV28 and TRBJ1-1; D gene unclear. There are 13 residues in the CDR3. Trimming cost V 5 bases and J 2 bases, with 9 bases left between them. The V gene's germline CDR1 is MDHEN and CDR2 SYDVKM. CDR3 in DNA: TGTGCCAGCAGTCCCGCTCACAACACTGAAGCTTTCCTT. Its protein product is CASSPAHNTEAFL.

In DNA, the CDR3 is TGTGCCAGCAGTCCGCGGACTAGCGGGGGGGCCAGTACGCAGTATTTT. This translates into CASSPRTSGGASTQYF. The chain has TRBV3-1 (or the pseudogene TRBV3-2) and TRBJ2-3; 15 nucleotides agree with TRBD2. Germline-derived CDR1 and CDR2 are LGHDT and YNNKEL (reference sequence). The CDR3 runs to 16 residues. Trimming cost V 6 bases and J 8 bases; bases outside gene matches: 9.

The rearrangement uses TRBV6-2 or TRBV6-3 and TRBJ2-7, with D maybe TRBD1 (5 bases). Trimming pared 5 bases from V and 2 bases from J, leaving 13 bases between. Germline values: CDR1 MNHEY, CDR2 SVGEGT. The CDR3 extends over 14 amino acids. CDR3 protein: CASSLLTETYEQYF. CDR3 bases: TGTGCCAGCAGTCTCTTGACAGAAACCTACGAGCAGTACTTC.

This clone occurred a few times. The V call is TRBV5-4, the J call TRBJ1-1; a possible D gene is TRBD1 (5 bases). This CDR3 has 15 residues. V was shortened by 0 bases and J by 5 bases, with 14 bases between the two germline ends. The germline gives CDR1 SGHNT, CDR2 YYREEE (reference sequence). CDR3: CASSLGTFRDTEAFF. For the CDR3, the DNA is TGTGCCAGCAGCTTGGGAACATTCAGGGATACTGAAGCTTTCTTT.

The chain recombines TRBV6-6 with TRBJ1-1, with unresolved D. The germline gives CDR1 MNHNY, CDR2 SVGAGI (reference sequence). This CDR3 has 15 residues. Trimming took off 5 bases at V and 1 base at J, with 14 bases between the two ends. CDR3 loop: CASSPRFERNTEAFF. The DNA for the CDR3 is TGTGCCAGCAGTCCCCGTTTTGAGAGGAACACTGAAGCTTTCTTT.

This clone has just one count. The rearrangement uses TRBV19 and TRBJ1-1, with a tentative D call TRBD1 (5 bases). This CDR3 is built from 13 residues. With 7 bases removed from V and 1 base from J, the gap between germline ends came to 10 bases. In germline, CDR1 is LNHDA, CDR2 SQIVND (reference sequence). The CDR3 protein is CASKGLRNTEAFF. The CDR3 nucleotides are TGTGCCAGTAAGGGACTGCGGAACACTGAAGCTTTCTTT.

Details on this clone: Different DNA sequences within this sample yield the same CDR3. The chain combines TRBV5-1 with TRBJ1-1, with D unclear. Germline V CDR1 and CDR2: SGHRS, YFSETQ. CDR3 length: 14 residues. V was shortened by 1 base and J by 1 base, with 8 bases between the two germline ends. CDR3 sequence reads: CASSLSGENTEAFF. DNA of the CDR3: TGCGCCAGCAGCTTGTCTGGGGAGAACACTGAAGCTTTCTTT.

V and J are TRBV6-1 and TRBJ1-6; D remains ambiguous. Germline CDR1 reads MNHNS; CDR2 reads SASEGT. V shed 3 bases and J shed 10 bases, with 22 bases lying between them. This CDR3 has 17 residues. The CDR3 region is CASSDGQDLILKSPLHF. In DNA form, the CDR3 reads TGTGCCAGCAGTGACGGGCAGGATCTGATACTTAAGTCACCCCTCCACTTT.

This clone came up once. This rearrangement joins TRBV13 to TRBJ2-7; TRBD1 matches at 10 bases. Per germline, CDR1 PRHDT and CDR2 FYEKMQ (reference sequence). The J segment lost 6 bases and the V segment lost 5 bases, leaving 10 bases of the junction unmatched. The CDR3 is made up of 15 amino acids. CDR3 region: CASSADRGRVGEQYF. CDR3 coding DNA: TGTGCCAGCAGCGCAGACAGGGGGCGAGTCGGCGAGCAGTACTTC.